These 21 T cell receptor beta chains came from one sample sequenced in a study of T cell responses to AZD1222 COVID-19 vaccine. The protocol was immunoSEQ multiplex PCR, while the TCRdb copy is restricted to in-frame clones and leaves out a portion. The repertoire holds roughly 97,000 clones, around 90% seen once, with about 8.7% in the top ten. The source was peripheral blood, collected on day 0 of AZD1222 vaccination. The receptors shown here come from an adult in good health.

This chain joins TRBV7-2 and TRBJ2-3, with 9 bases matching TRBD2. The CDR3 is 16 residues long. V was pared by 5 bases and J by 1 base, with 7 bases of the junction left unmatched. Germline-derived CDR1 and CDR2 are SGHTA and FQGNSA. The CDR3 nucleotides are TGTGCCAGCAGCCAAGATTGGACTAGCGGCACAGATACGCAGTATTTT. Encoded protein: CASSQDWTSGTDTQYF.

This chain links TRBV28 with TRBJ1-2; no clear D gene. This CDR3 is 16 amino acids long. V dropped 4 bases and J dropped 7 bases, with 22 bases sitting between them. Germline values: CDR1 MDHEN, CDR2 SYDVKM. The CDR3 protein is CASSWLEGAILGGYTF. The DNA for the CDR3 is TGTGCCAGCAGTTGGCTCGAAGGAGCGATATTAGGTGGCTACACCTTC.

A few counts support this clone. The chain combines TRBV7-9 with TRBJ2-1, with 12 nucleotides matching TRBD1. From germline, CDR1 is SEHNR and CDR2 FQNEAQ (reference sequence). J gave up 8 bases and V 8 bases, and 13 bases lay outside the gene matches. There are 16 residues in the CDR3. This CDR3 reads CASGPRGTGGEDEQFF. CDR3 DNA sequence: TGTGCCAGCGGGCCTAGAGGGACAGGGGGCGAGGATGAGCAGTTCTTC. The entire variable domain, with the rest obtained from reference TRBV7-9 and TRBJ2-1, is as follows: DTGVSQNPRHKITKRGQNVTFRCDPISEHNRLYWYRQTLGQGPEFLTYFQNEAQLEKSRLLSDRFSAERPKGSFSTLEIQRTEQGDSAMYLCASGPRGTGGEDEQFFGPGTRLTVL.

The gene calls are TRBV18 and TRBJ1-1, with D maybe TRBD1 (6 bases). The CDR3 loop spans 13 amino acids. V was shortened by 8 bases and J by 0 bases, with 10 bases between the two germline ends. Looked up from germline, CDR1 is KGHSH and CDR2 is LQKENI. In DNA form, the CDR3 reads TGTGCCAGCACAGGGAGGATGAACACTGAAGCTTTCTTT. Residues: CASTGRMNTEAFF.

The V call is TRBV6-6, the J call TRBJ1-1; TRBD1 agrees at 9 bases. The CDR3 extends over 14 amino acids. V lost 3 bases and J lost 3; bases outside the gene matches: 2. The germline V gene encodes CDR1 MNHNY and CDR2 SVGAGI (reference sequence). This chain's CDR3 is CASSYGTGYTEAFF. CDR3 nucleotides: TGTGCCAGCAGTTATGGGACAGGGTACACTGAAGCTTTCTTT.

The chain links TRBV28 to TRBJ1-4; a weak D match, TRBD1 (6 bases). This CDR3 spans 16 amino acids. Trimming pared 5 bases from V and 6 bases from J, leaving 19 bases between. Per the germline V gene, CDR1 is MDHEN and CDR2 is SYDVKM. The CDR3: CASSLQSQWGHEKLFF. The CDR3 DNA is TGTGCCAGCAGTCTTCAATCCCAGTGGGGGCATGAAAAACTGTTTTTT. Complete variable domain (other parts from reference TRBV28 and TRBJ1-4): DVKVTQSSRYLVKRTGEKVFLECVQDMDHENMFWYRQDPGLGLRLIYFSYDVKMKEKGDIPEGYSVSREKKERFSLILESASTNQTSMYLCASSLQSQWGHEKLFFGSGTQLSVL.

V and J are TRBV20-1 and TRBJ1-4; D gene unclear. The V gene lost 3 bases and the J gene lost 4 bases, with 9 bases spanning the gap. Looked up from germline, CDR1 is DFQATT and CDR2 is SNEGSKA (reference sequence). The CDR3 has 13 amino acids. For the CDR3, the DNA is TGCAGTGCTAGTCGTCAGAATAATGAAAAACTGTTTTTT. This gives the protein CSASRQNNEKLFF.

In DNA form, the CDR3 reads TGTGCCAGCAGCGCCTATACGACAGGAGACTATGGCTACACCTTC. Protein sequence: CASSAYTTGDYGYTF. This chain joins TRBV2 and TRBJ1-2; tentatively, D is TRBD1 (6 bases). Germline-derived CDR1 and CDR2 are SNHLY and FYNNEI. Trimming took 6 bases from V and 3 from J, leaving 17 bases between them. The CDR3 runs to 15 residues.

The chain has TRBV21-1 and TRBJ1-1. TRBV21-1 constitutes a pseudogene. This CDR3 has 14 amino acids. The CDR3 loop reads CASSKKGAGLGAFF. The CDR3, as DNA: TGTGCCAGCAGCAAAAAAGGGGCGGGATTGGGAGCTTTCTTT.

J is TRBJ1-1 and V is TRBV7-9; 9 nucleotides align to TRBD1. Trimming at V came to 1 base and at J to 4 bases, leaving 7 bases not matched to a gene. Germline values: CDR1 SEHNR, CDR2 FQNEAQ (reference sequence). The CDR3 covers 16 residues. The CDR3 DNA follows: TGTGCCAGCAGCTTAGGGGACAGGGTAGGGCTCACTGAAGCTTTCTTT. The encoded protein is CASSLGDRVGLTEAFF.

The CDR3 bases are TGTGCCAGTAGGGGAGGTTATAACTATGGCTACACCTTC. Its protein is CASRGGYNYGYTF. J is TRBJ1-2 and V is TRBV6-5, with a tentative D call TRBD1 (5 bases). Trimming removed 9 bases at V and 1 base at J, with 12 bases between. Germline V gives CDR1 MNHEY, CDR2 SVGAGI. This CDR3 region has 13 residues.

V usage is TRBV6-1 and J usage is TRBJ1-2; D unresolved. The germline V gene encodes CDR1 MNHNS and CDR2 SASEGT. Trimming removed 3 bases at V and 4 bases at J, with 21 bases between. This CDR3 is 17 amino acids long. The CDR3 region is CASSEVTSPGWVYGYTF. DNA of the CDR3: TGTGCCAGCAGTGAGGTGACCTCCCCGGGATGGGTCTATGGCTACACCTTC.

The chain combines TRBV5-1 with TRBJ2-5, with 8 bases aligning to TRBD2. CDR3 length: 16 residues. V gave up 0 bases and J gave up 5 bases; unmatched junction bases: 9. The germline V gene has CDR1 SGHRS and CDR2 YFSETQ. In nucleotides, the CDR3 is TGCGCCAGCAGCTTGGGGGAAACTAGCGGAAGGGAGACCCAGTACTTC. Translation gives CASSLGETSGRETQYF.

The chain couples TRBV5-1 to TRBJ2-5; 7 positions match TRBD2. Germline lookup yields CDR1 SGHRS and CDR2 YFSETQ. The CDR3 length is 14 residues. After removal of 4 bases from V and 7 bases from J, the junction contained 10 bases not matched to a gene. The chain's CDR3 is CASSPQAGIGTQYF. Written as DNA, the CDR3 is TGCGCCAGCAGCCCCCAAGCGGGAATCGGGACCCAGTACTTC.

The chain recombines TRBV19 with TRBJ1-5, with 9 bases fitting TRBD1. CDR1 and CDR2 (germline): LNHDA, SQIVND (reference sequence). This CDR3 spans 14 amino acids. Trimming took 3 bases from V and 4 from J; bases not matched to a gene: 1. The CDR3 protein is CASSIGTGNQPQHF. The CDR3 region has the DNA TGTGCCAGTAGTATCGGGACAGGGAATCAGCCCCAGCATTTT.

This chain uses TRBV7-8 with TRBJ1-3; weak D call: TRBD1 (6 bases). The germline gives CDR1 SGHVS, CDR2 FQNEAQ. The CDR3 loop spans 18 amino acids. Trimming shortened V by 0 bases and J by 3 bases, and 18 bases separated the two germline ends. The CDR3 DNA reads TGTGCCAGCAGCTTAGCCCGTAATACAGGGTTAGTTGGAAACACCATATATTTT. This encodes CASSLARNTGLVGNTIYF.

The rearrangement joins TRBV19 to TRBJ2-6, with D tentatively TRBD1 (6 bases). The CDR3 is 15 amino acids. Germline-derived CDR1 and CDR2 are LNHDA and SQIVND (reference sequence). With 5 bases removed from V and 1 base from J, the gap between germline ends came to 9 bases. CDR3 sequence: CASSPGESGANVLTF. The CDR3 nucleotides are TGTGCCAGTAGTCCAGGGGAATCTGGGGCCAACGTCCTGACTTTC.

V and J are TRBV5-8 and TRBJ2-5; 8 bases align to TRBD2. Germline assignment: CDR1 SGHTS and CDR2 YDEGEE. J lost 2 bases, V lost 2 bases, and 11 bases had no gene match. This CDR3 comprises 17 residues. In nucleotides, the CDR3 is TGTGCCAGCAGCTTCGGGAGGGCCAATATCCCGCAAGAGACCCAGTACTTC. Translating gives CASSFGRANIPQETQYF.

The chain is built from TRBV7-2 and TRBJ2-5, with D maybe TRBD2 (7 bases). The CDR3 covers 15 residues. The germline V gene encodes CDR1 SGHTA and CDR2 FQGNSA. Trimming stripped 5 bases from V and 4 bases from J, with 17 bases between. This CDR3 is CASSPRGGERETQYF. CDR3 nucleotide sequence: TGTGCCAGCAGCCCAAGGGGGGGGGAGCGAGAGACCCAGTACTTC.

V and J are TRBV4-3 and TRBJ1-2; the D gene is possibly TRBD1 (5 bases). CDR1 is LGHNA and CDR2 is YSLEER in the germline V gene. The CDR3 is 13 amino acids. Deletions cut 4 bases from V and 4 bases from J, with 10 bases between. In DNA, the CDR3 is TGCGCCAGCAGCCCACAGGTGCTCTATGGCTACACCTTC. Its translation: CASSPQVLYGYTF.

V gene TRBV30 combines with J gene TRBJ2-1; possible D gene TRBD2, 6 bases. Looked up from germline, CDR1 is GTSNPN and CDR2 is SVGIG (reference sequence). V was pared by 5 bases and J by 7 bases, with 9 bases between. The CDR3 covers 11 residues. The CDR3 spells CAWGGMNEQFF. CDR3 in DNA: TGTGCCTGGGGGGGGATGAATGAGCAGTTCTTC.